Shown below are 27 T cell receptor beta chains from a single sample sequenced in a study of CD8 T cells in ankylosing spondylitis. MiXCR, applied by TCRdb to the 5' RACE reads, yields one record per CDR3 protein. The repertoire has about 130,000 distinct CDR3 sequences, approximately 6.8% of them found once; the top ten carry over 9%. The source material was blood, either unsorted or a sorted T cell fraction (not recorded which). These receptors originate from a male donor with ankylosing spondylitis or in good health (not recorded which).

This chain links TRBV2 with TRBJ2-7; 8 nucleotides agree with TRBD1. Germline trimming cut 7 bases from V and 5 bases from J; bases unmatched to any gene: 10. The CDR3 loop spans 14 amino acids. Germline CDR1 SNHLY, CDR2 FYNNEI. CDR3 sequence: CASTKRTGSDEQYF. In DNA, the CDR3 is TGTGCCAGCACCAAACGGACAGGGTCTGACGAGCAGTACTTC.

This clonotype was seen a handful of times. This rearrangement joins TRBV4-1 to TRBJ2-3, with 10 bases fitting TRBD2. With 2 bases clipped from V and 3 bases from J, the junction kept 5 bases outside the gene matches. The CDR3 contains 16 residues. Germline V gives CDR1 MGHRA, CDR2 YSYEKL. The chain's CDR3 is CASSQTPSGRTDTQYF. The DNA for the CDR3 is TGCGCCAGCAGCCAAACCCCTAGCGGGAGAACAGATACGCAGTATTTT.

This clonotype occurred many times. This chain's CDR3 is CSAGVSSYNEQFF. CDR3 in DNA: TGCAGTGCAGGGGTCAGCTCCTACAATGAGCAGTTCTTC. The rearrangement joins TRBV20-1 to TRBJ2-1, with D tentatively TRBD1 (5 bases). The CDR3 contains 13 residues. V gave up 6 bases and J gave up 0 bases, with 9 bases separating them. The germline gives CDR1 DFQATT, CDR2 SNEGSKA (reference sequence).

This clonotype was detected ten times or more. The chain joins TRBV5-1 to TRBJ2-7; 9 positions agree with TRBD1. Trimming took 1 base from V and 3 from J; bases not matched to a gene: 2. Germline V gene data show CDR1 as SGHRS and CDR2 as YFSETQ. The CDR3 runs 14 residues. The CDR3 reads CASSLRTGDYEQYF. The CDR3 DNA reads TGCGCCAGCAGCTTGAGGACAGGGGACTACGAGCAGTACTTC.

This clonotype appeared many times. The chain uses TRBV12-3 or TRBV12-4 and TRBJ2-2; the match to TRBD2 covers 9 bases. V lost 6 bases and J lost 5; bases outside the gene matches: 13. The CDR3 is 17 residues long. CDR3: CASRPALGAGGTGELFF. CDR3 in DNA: TGTGCCAGCAGGCCCGCATTGGGAGCGGGGGGAACCGGGGAGCTGTTTTTT.

The table lists this clonotype with many counts. CDR3 residues: CATSPGAYNEQFF. As DNA, the CDR3 is TGTGCCACCAGCCCCGGGGCCTACAATGAGCAGTTCTTC. The rearrangement uses TRBV15 and TRBJ2-1, with D perhaps matching TRBD2 (5 bases). V lost 5 bases and J 2 bases, leaving 7 bases between the germline ends. In germline, CDR1 is LNHNV, CDR2 YYDKDF (reference sequence). This CDR3 region has 13 residues.

This clonotype was counted between two and nine times. V usage is TRBV12-3 or TRBV12-4 and J usage is TRBJ1-1; no reliable D call. This CDR3 has 15 amino acids. V was clipped by 0 bases and J by 1 base, with 9 bases between them. CDR3 amino acids: CASSLAPGRNTEAFF. CDR3 coding DNA: TGTGCCAGCAGTTTAGCGCCGGGGAGGAACACTGAAGCTTTCTTT.

The V and J genes are TRBV18 and TRBJ2-2; D possibly matches TRBD1 or TRBD2 (6 bases each). Trimming removed 4 bases at V and 4 bases at J, with 13 bases between. Looked up from germline, CDR1 is KGHSH and CDR2 is LQKENI. The length of the CDR3 is 15 residues. The CDR3 spells CASSLITGATGELFF. The CDR3 DNA is TGTGCCAGCTCACTGATTACGGGGGCCACCGGGGAGCTGTTTTTT.

The table lists this clonotype with many counts. The chain uses TRBV20-1 and TRBJ1-4, with TRBD1 as a possible D gene (5 bases). V shed 6 bases and J shed 5 bases, with 19 bases lying between them. This CDR3 region has 15 residues. CDR1 is DFQATT, CDR2 SNEGSKA, per germline (reference sequence). The CDR3 spells CSAHPRRTPNEKLFF. The CDR3 DNA reads as TGCAGTGCCCATCCCCGGCGGACACCCAATGAAAAACTGTTTTTT.

The chain combines TRBV7-2 with TRBJ2-3; no clear D gene. This CDR3 is 14 amino acids long. The germline gives CDR1 SGHTA, CDR2 FQGNSA. Trimming cost V 5 bases and J 4 bases, with 13 bases left between them. The CDR3 bases are TGTGCCAGCAGCGGCAGTGTATCCGCAGATACGCAGTATTTT. Amino acid sequence: CASSGSVSADTQYF. Looking up the rest from reference TRBV7-2 and TRBJ2-3 gives the full variable domain: GAGVSQSPSNKVTEKGKDVELRCDPISGHTALYWYRQSLGQGLEFLIYFQGNSAPDKSGLPSDRFSAERTGGSVSTLTIQRTQQEDSAVYLCASSGSVSADTQYFGPGTRLTVL.

Ten or more counts support this clonotype. The chain uses TRBV5-1 and TRBJ1-3; 8 bases agree with TRBD1. Per the germline V gene, CDR1 is SGHRS and CDR2 is YFSETQ. This CDR3 region has 15 residues. J gave up 0 bases and V 4 bases, and 3 bases lay outside the gene matches. Here the CDR3 DNA reads TGCGCCAGCAGCGTAGGGACAGGCTCTGGAAACACCATATATTTT. Protein sequence: CASSVGTGSGNTIYF. The full variable domain, in which reference TRBV5-1 and TRBJ1-3 provide the parts outside the CDR3, is KAGVTQTPRYLIKTRGQQVTLSCSPISGHRSVSWYQQTPGQGLQFLFEYFSETQRNKGNFPGRFSGRQFSNSRSEMNVSTLELGDSALYLCASSVGTGSGNTIYFGEGSWLTVV.

This clonotype was detected a few times. V and J are TRBV3-1 and TRBJ1-2, with TRBD1 identical over 9 bases. Trimming cost V 4 bases and J 12 bases; bases outside gene matches: 6. The germline V gene has CDR1 LGHDT and CDR2 YNNKEL (reference sequence). This CDR3 is built from 12 residues. CDR3 region: CASSRDREFHTF. The CDR3 DNA reads TGTGCCAGCAGCCGGGACAGGGAATTTCACACCTTC. Full variable domain (missing parts from reference TRBV3-1 and TRBJ1-2): DTAVSQTPKYLVTQMGNDKSIKCEQNLGHDTMYWYKQDSKKFLKIMFSYNNKELIINETVPNRFSPKSPDKAHLNLHINSLELGDSAVYFCASSRDREFHTFGSGTRLTVV.

This clonotype was observed at least ten times. The chain is built from TRBV20-1 and TRBJ2-1; 9 bases match TRBD2. Germline assignment: CDR1 DFQATT and CDR2 SNEGSKA (reference sequence). With 3 bases clipped from V and 8 bases from J, the junction kept 11 bases outside the gene matches. The CDR3 has 15 amino acids. Here the CDR3 DNA reads TGCAGTGCTAGTTCTTGGCGGGGGGGCCCCCATGAGCAGTTCTTC. Residues: CSASSWRGGPHEQFF.

This clonotype was counted at least ten times. The gene calls are TRBV7-2 and TRBJ2-7; 7 bases are shared with TRBD2. The CDR3 loop spans 16 amino acids. CDR1 and CDR2 (germline): SGHTA, FQGNSA. V dropped 5 bases and J dropped 0; count of bases not matched to a gene: 10. The DNA for the CDR3 is TGTGCCAGCAGCCCGATGGGTGGGGACTACTCCTACGAGCAGTACTTC. Translation: CASSPMGGDYSYEQYF.

This clonotype was seen many times. The gene calls are TRBV28 and TRBJ2-3; D may be TRBD1 (5 bases). CDR1 and CDR2 from the germline V gene are MDHEN and SYDVKM. This CDR3 has 16 residues. Trimming shortened V by 4 bases and J by 3 bases, and 17 bases separated the two germline ends. CDR3 in amino acids: CASSWQGRARTDTQYF. In DNA, the CDR3 is TGTGCCAGCAGTTGGCAGGGCAGGGCTCGGACAGATACGCAGTATTTT.

This clonotype has ten or more counts. The chain links TRBV28 to TRBJ2-7; the match to TRBD1 covers 7 bases. The germline gives CDR1 MDHEN, CDR2 SYDVKM. This CDR3 has 14 amino acids. The trim removed 4 bases at V and 9 bases at J, leaving 12 bases unmatched. The CDR3 here is CASSSVTGSRAQYF. CDR3 nucleotide sequence: TGTGCCAGCAGTTCCGTGACAGGGTCACGTGCGCAGTACTTC.

This clonotype was counted at least ten times. This chain connects TRBV2 to TRBJ2-3, with D possibly TRBD1 on 6 matching bases. The germline CDR1 and CDR2 sequences are SNHLY and FYNNEI. V shed 7 bases and J shed 9 bases, with 20 bases lying between them. The CDR3 runs to 14 residues. CDR3: CASTTGQPWATQYF. CDR3 nucleotides: TGTGCCAGCACGACAGGACAGCCATGGGCGACGCAGTATTTT.

This clonotype was seen at least ten times. This chain joins TRBV7-8 and TRBJ1-4; D not certain. Trimming removed 7 bases at V and 10 bases at J, with 13 bases between. This CDR3 region has 12 residues. Germline CDR1 SGHVS, CDR2 FQNEAQ. The CDR3 region is CASTLSPGKLFF. The CDR3 DNA sequence: TGTGCCAGCACCCTTAGTCCGGGAAAACTGTTTTTT. Full variable domain (rest looked up from reference TRBV7-8 and TRBJ1-4): GAGVSQSPRYKVAKRGQDVALRCDPISGHVSLFWYQQALGQGPEFLTYFQNEAQLDKSGLPSDRFFAERPEGSVSTLKIQRTQQEDSAVYLCASTLSPGKLFFGSGTQLSVL.

This clonotype was seen at least ten times. The genes are TRBV12-3 or TRBV12-4 and TRBJ1-2; 9 bases line up with TRBD1. The V and J ends lost 5 bases and 7 bases, in that order; junction bases with no gene match: 2. CDR3 size: 12 residues. The DNA of the CDR3 is TGTGCCAGCAGTACAGGGGGCGGTGGCTACACCTTC. Translated, it gives CASSTGGGGYTF.

The sample holds a few counts of this clonotype. J is TRBJ2-1 and V is TRBV12-3 or TRBV12-4, with a possible D match to TRBD2 (6 bases). The CDR3 sequence is 14 residues long. V lost 3 bases and J lost 9, with 15 bases in between. The CDR3 here is CASSFRAGEAEQFF. The CDR3 DNA is TGTGCCAGCAGTTTCCGAGCCGGGGAGGCTGAGCAGTTCTTC.

This clonotype showed up many times. The chain couples TRBV20-1 to TRBJ1-1; possible D gene TRBD1, 6 bases. The CDR3 is made up of 13 amino acids. CDR1 and CDR2 (germline): DFQATT, SNEGSKA (reference sequence). Trimming took 3 bases from V and 7 from J, leaving 15 bases between them. The CDR3: CSARPRGAIEAFF. CDR3 DNA: TGCAGTGCTAGGCCCAGGGGAGCTATTGAAGCTTTCTTT.

This clonotype was counted ten times or more. The chain employs TRBV20-1 and TRBJ1-1, with D uncertain. The CDR3 covers 15 residues. Trimming removed 6 bases from V and 1 base from J, with 18 bases in between. Germline values: CDR1 DFQATT, CDR2 SNEGSKA (reference sequence). The CDR3 DNA reads as TGCAGTGCGCTGATGGGCCGGGATTGGAACACTGAAGCTTTCTTT. It yields the protein CSALMGRDWNTEAFF.

This clonotype appeared a few times. The V and J genes are TRBV5-5 and TRBJ2-3; tentative D call: TRBD2 (6 bases). Germline CDR1 and CDR2: SGHKS and YYEKEE (reference sequence). Trimming cost V 0 bases and J 6 bases, with 23 bases left between them. CDR3 size: 18 residues. CDR3 coding DNA: TGTGCCAGCAGCTTGGGTATTCTGAGCCAGGGACTTACGGATACGCAGTATTTT. It yields the protein CASSLGILSQGLTDTQYF.

The chain has TRBV29-1 and TRBJ2-5, with TRBD2 matching 8 bases. Looked up from germline, CDR1 is SQVTM and CDR2 is ANQGSEA. The length of the CDR3 is 13 residues. CDR3 in DNA: TGCGGAGTCGAAGCGGGAGCGGAAGAGACCCAGTACTTC. This sequence encodes CGVEAGAEETQYF. Filled out from reference TRBV29-1 and TRBJ2-5, the complete variable domain reads SAVISQKPSRDICQRGTSLTIQCQVDSQVTMMFWYRQQPGQSLTLIATANQGSEATYESGFVIDKFPISRPNLTFSTLTVSNMSPEDSSIYLCGVEAGAEETQYFGPGTRLLVL.

This clonotype was seen many times. The chain combines TRBV19 with TRBJ1-5, with D tentatively TRBD1 (6 bases). The CDR3 length is 15 residues. Germline values: CDR1 LNHDA, CDR2 SQIVND (reference sequence). Between the trimmed V and J ends, which lost 5 bases and 8 bases, there was a span of 19 bases. The CDR3 coding sequence is TGTGCCAGTAGTCAAGGGGGGGCAGGGGAAGAGCCCCAGCATTTT. This sequence encodes CASSQGGAGEEPQHF.

This clonotype appeared many times. V is TRBV7-2 and J is TRBJ2-7; 8 nucleotides match TRBD2. This CDR3 region has 15 residues. Germline V gene sequence: CDR1 SGHTA, CDR2 FQGNSA. J lost 4 bases, V lost 2 bases, and 7 bases had no gene match. This CDR3 reads CASSLSGTSGYEQYF. CDR3 coding DNA: TGTGCCAGCAGCTTATCGGGGACTAGTGGGTACGAGCAGTACTTC. Together with reference TRBV7-2 and TRBJ2-7, the CDR3 gives the full variable domain: GAGVSQSPSNKVTEKGKDVELRCDPISGHTALYWYRQSLGQGLEFLIYFQGNSAPDKSGLPSDRFSAERTGGSVSTLTIQRTQQEDSAVYLCASSLSGTSGYEQYFGPGTRLTVT.

This clonotype showed up many times. This chain connects TRBV12-3 or TRBV12-4 to TRBJ1-5; 9 nucleotides line up with TRBD1. This CDR3 contains 15 residues. J was trimmed by 3 bases and V by 5 bases; bases with no gene match: 5. In DNA form, the CDR3 reads TGTGCCAGCAGTGCCCGGACAGGGGACAATCAGCCCCAGCATTTT. Its protein is CASSARTGDNQPQHF.